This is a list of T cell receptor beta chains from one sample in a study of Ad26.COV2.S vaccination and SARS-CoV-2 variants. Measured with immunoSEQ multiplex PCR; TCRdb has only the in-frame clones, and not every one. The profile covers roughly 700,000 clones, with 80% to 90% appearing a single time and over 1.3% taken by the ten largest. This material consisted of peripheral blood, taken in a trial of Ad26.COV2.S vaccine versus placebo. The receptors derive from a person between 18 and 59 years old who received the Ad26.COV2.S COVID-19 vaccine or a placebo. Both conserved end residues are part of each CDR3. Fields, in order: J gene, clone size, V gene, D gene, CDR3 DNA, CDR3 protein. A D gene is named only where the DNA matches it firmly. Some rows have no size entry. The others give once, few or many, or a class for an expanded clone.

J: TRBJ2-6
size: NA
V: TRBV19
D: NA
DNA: TGTGCCAGTAGTATCTGGGGGGAAGGGGCCAACGTCCTGACTTTC
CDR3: CASSIWGEGANVLTF

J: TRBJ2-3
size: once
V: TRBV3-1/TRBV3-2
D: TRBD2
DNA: TGTGCCAGCAGCCAATCCAGCGGGGGGATTGGCCCAGATACGCAGTATTTT
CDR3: CASSQSSGGIGPDTQYF

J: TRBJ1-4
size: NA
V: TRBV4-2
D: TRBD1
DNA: TGTGCCAGCAGCCCGACGGGACAGAATGAAAAACTGTTTTTT
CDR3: CASSPTGQNEKLFF

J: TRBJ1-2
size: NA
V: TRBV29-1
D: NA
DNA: TGCAGCGTTGATAGCCAGTGGGGATATGGCTACACCTTC
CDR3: CSVDSQWGYGYTF

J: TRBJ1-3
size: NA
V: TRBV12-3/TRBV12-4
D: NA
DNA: TGTGCCAGGCCAAACACAGGGGGAAACACCATATATTTT
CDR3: CARPNTGGNTIYF

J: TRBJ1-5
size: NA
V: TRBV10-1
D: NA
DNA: TGCGCCAGCAGTGAAACAGGGTATCAGCCCCAGCATTTT
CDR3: CASSETGYQPQHF

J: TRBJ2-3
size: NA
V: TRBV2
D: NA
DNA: TGTGCCAGCAGTAGTAGACAGAGCACAGATACGCAGTATTTT
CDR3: CASSSRQSTDTQYF

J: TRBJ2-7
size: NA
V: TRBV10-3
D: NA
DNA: TGTGCCATCAGTGAGTCGACCGGAATTTCCTACGAGCAGTACTTC
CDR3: CAISESTGISYEQYF

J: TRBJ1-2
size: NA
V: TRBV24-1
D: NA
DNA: TGTGCCACCAGTGACAGGGTGAACTATGGCTACACCTTC
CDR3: CATSDRVNYGYTF

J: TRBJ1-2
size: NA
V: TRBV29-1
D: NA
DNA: TGCAGCGTTGTTCTTGGTCATGGGGGCTACACCTTC
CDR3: CSVVLGHGGYTF

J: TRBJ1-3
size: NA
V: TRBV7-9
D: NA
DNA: TGTGCCAGCAGCTTAAGCCTAATTGCAAACACCATATATTTT
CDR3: CASSLSLIANTIYF

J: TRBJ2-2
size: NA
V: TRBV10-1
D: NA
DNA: TGCGCCAGCAGTGAGTCCGGGACCGGGGAGCTGTTTTTT
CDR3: CASSESGTGELFF

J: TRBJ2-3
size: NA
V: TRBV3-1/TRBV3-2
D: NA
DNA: TGTGCCAGCAGCCAAGATCTTGCTAGGGTGCCAGATACGCAGTATTTT
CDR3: CASSQDLARVPDTQYF

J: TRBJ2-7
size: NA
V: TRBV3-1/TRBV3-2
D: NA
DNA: TGTGCCAGCAGCCTTTCTAGCGACTCCTACGAGCAGTACTTC
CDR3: CASSLSSDSYEQYF

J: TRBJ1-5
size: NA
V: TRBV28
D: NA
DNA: TGTGCCAGCAGTTTAGGTAATCAGCCCCAGCATTTT
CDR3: CASSLGNQPQHF

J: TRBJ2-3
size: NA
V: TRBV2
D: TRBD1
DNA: TGTGCCAGCAGTTTGGGGACAGGGGGCCCAGATACGCAGTATTTT
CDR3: CASSLGTGGPDTQYF

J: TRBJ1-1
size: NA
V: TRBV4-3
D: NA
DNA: TGCGCCAGCAGCCACATTGGTAAGAACACTGAAGCTTTCTTT
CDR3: CASSHIGKNTEAFF

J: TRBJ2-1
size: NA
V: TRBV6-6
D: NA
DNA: TGTGCCAGCAGTCCCGGACAGTCGAACTACAATGAGCAGTTCTTC
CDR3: CASSPGQSNYNEQFF

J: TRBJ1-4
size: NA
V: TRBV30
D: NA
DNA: TGTGCCTGGAACCCGGGCAGGGGTGGTGAAAAACTGTTTTTT
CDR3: CAWNPGRGGEKLFF

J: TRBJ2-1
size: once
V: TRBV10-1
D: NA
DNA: TGCGCCAGCAGTGAGGGGGGTCGCAATGAGCAGTTCTTC
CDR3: CASSEGGRNEQFF

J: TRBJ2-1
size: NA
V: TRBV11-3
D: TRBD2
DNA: TGTGCCAGCAGCCGTAGCGGGTATGAGCAGTTCTTC
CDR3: CASSRSGYEQFF

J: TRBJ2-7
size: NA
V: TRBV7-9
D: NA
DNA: TGTGCCAGCAGCCTAGGAGGAGCCGCTCCGCGGGAGCAGTACTTC
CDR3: CASSLGGAAPREQYF

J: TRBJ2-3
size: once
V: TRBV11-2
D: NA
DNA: TGTGCCAGCAGCGTGGGGGCCATCTTCAGAGGGACGCAGTATTTT
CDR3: CASSVGAIFRGTQYF

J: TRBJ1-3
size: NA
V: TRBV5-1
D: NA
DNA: TGCGCCAGCAGCGTAGGACAGATCTCTGGAAACACCATATATTTT
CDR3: CASSVGQISGNTIYF

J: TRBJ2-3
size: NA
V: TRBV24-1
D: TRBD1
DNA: TGTGCCACCAGTGACGGACAGGGGGGCACAGATACGCAGTATTTT
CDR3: CATSDGQGGTDTQYF

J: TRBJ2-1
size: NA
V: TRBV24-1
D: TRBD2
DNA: TGTGCCACCAGTGACTTAGCGGGCCCCTACAATGAGCAGTTCTTC
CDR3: CATSDLAGPYNEQFF

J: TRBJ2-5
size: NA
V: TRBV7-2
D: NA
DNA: TGTGCCAGCAGCAAAGGACCAGGGGAGACCCAGTACTTC
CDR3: CASSKGPGETQYF

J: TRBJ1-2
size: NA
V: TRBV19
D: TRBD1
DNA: TGTGCCAGTAGCCTCGACAGGGGAACTCTCTCTCTCTATGGCTACACCTTC
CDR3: CASSLDRGTLSLYGYTF

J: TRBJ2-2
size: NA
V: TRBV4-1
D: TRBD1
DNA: TGCGCCAGCAGCCAAGAAACAGGGGGGAACACCGGGGAGCTGTTTTTT
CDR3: CASSQETGGNTGELFF

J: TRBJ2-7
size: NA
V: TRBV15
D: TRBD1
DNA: TGTGCCACCAGCAGAGATGGAATGGCCGGGACAGGGCGCGAGCAGTACTTC
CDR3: CATSRDGMAGTGREQYF

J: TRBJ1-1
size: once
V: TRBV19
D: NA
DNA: TGTGCCAGTAGTCCCGTGGGGTCGAACACTGAAGCTTTCTTT
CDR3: CASSPVGSNTEAFF

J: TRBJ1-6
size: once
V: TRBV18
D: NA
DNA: TGTGCCAGCTCACCACGCGGGGGGACGGGTGAATCACCCCTCCACTTT
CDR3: CASSPRGGTGESPLHF

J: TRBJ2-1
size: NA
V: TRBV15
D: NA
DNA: TGTGCCACCAGCAGGAGTGGGCACAATGAGCAGTTCTTC
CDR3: CATSRSGHNEQFF

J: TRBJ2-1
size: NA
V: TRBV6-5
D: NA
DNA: TGTGCCAGCAGTTACAGCGGCGGGAACTACAATGAGCAGTTCTTC
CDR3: CASSYSGGNYNEQFF

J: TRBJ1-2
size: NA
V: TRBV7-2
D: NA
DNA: TGTGCCAGCAGCTCGCCACGGACGTCCGAGTGGGGCTACACCTTC
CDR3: CASSSPRTSEWGYTF

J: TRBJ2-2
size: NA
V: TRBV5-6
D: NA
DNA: TGTGCCAGCAGCTTACCCACCGGGGAGCTGTTTTTT
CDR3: CASSLPTGELFF

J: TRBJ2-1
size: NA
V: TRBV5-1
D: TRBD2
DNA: TGCGCCAGCAGGATCGAGACGGGAGGAAGGAATGAGCAGTTCTTC
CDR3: CASRIETGGRNEQFF

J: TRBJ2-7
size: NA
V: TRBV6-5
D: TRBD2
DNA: TGTGCCAGCCAGACTAGCGGGAGCTACGAGCAGTACTTC
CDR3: CASQTSGSYEQYF

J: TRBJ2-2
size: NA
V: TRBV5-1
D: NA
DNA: TGCGCCAGCAGCTTGGGGGTGGGACGAGACACCGGGGAGCTGTTTTTT
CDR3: CASSLGVGRDTGELFF

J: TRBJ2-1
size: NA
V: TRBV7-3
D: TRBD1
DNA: TGTGCCAGCAGCGCCGACAGGGGGCGCAATGAGCAGTTCTTC
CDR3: CASSADRGRNEQFF

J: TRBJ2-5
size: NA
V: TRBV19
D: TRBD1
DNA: TGTGCCAGTAGTCAAGGACAGGGAACCCAAGAGACCCAGTACTTC
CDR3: CASSQGQGTQETQYF

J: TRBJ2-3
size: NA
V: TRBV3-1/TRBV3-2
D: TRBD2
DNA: TGTGCCAGCAGCCAAGGTGTTAGCGGGAGGGGAGATACGCAGTATTTT
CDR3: CASSQGVSGRGDTQYF

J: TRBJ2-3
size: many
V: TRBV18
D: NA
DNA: TGTGCCAGCTCACCCACGAAGATGGGCCTAGACTCCACAGATACGCAGTATTTT
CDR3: CASSPTKMGLDSTDTQYF

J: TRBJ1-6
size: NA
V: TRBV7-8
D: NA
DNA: TGTGCCAGCAGCTTAGAGGTGGGGTCGACCTATAATTCACCCCTCCACTTT
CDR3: CASSLEVGSTYNSPLHF

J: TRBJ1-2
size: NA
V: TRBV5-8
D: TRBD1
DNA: TGTGCCAGCAGCTCGCCGGGACAGGGGCTGGATGGCTACACCTTC
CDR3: CASSSPGQGLDGYTF

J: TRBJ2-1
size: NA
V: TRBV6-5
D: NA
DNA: TGTGCCAGCAGTTACTGGGGGGGCGCCTACAATGAGCAGTTCTTC
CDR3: CASSYWGGAYNEQFF

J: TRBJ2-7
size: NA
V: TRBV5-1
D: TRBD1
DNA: TGCGCCAGCAGCTCTACACTGACAGGGGTCGAGCAGTACTTC
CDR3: CASSSTLTGVEQYF

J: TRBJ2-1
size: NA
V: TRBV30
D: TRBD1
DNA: TGTGCCTGGAGTGAAACAGGGGGTGAGCAGTTCTTC
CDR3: CAWSETGGEQFF

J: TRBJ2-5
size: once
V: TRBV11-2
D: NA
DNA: TGTGCCAGCAGCTTAGATGGGGGGCTGGGAGAGACCCAGTACTTC
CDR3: CASSLDGGLGETQYF

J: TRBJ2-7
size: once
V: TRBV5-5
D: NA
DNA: TGTGCCAGCAGCTTGGGGGACGCAGTGTCCTACGAGCAGTACTTC
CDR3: CASSLGDAVSYEQYF

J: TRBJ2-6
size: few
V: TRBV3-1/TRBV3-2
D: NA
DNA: TGTGCCAGCAGCCAAGCTGGGGCCAACGTCCTGACTTTC
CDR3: CASSQAGANVLTF

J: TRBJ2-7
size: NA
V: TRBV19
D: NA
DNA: TGTGCCAGTAGTGAGCAGGGCGCCTACGAGCAGTACTTC
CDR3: CASSEQGAYEQYF

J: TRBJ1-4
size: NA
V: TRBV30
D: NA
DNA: TGTGCCTGGAGACCGGGGACCCTAGGGGAAAAACTGTTTTTT
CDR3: CAWRPGTLGEKLFF